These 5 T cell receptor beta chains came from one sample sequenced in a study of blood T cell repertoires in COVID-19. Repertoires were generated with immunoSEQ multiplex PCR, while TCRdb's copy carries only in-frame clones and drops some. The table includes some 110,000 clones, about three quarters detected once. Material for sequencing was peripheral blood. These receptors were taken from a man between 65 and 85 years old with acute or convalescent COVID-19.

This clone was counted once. CDR3 nucleotides: TGTGCCAGCAGTTTATCTACTAGTGAAGCTTTCTTT. Translated: CASSLSTSEAFF. The chain joins TRBV28 to TRBJ1-1; no clear D. The CDR3 is 12 residues long. The germline V gene has CDR1 MDHEN and CDR2 SYDVKM. The ends were cut back, 1 base at V and 7 bases at J, with 7 bases in the middle.

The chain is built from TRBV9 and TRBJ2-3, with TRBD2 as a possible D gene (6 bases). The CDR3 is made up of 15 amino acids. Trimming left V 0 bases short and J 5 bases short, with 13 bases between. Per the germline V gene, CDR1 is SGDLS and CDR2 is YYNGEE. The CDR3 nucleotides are TGTGCCAGCAGCGTAGTAGGTCCGGGAGAAGATACGCAGTATTTT. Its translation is CASSVVGPGEDTQYF.

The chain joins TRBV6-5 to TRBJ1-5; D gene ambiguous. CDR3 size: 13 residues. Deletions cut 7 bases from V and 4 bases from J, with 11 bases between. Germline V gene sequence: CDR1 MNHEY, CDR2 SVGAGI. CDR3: CASNDGENQPQHF. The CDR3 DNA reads TGTGCCAGCAACGACGGGGAGAATCAGCCCCAGCATTTT.

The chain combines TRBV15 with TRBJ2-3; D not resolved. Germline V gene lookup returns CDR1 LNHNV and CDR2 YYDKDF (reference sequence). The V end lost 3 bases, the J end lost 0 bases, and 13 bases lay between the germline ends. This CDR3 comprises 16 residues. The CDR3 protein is CATSSIVLESTDTQYF. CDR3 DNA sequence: TGTGCCACCAGCAGCATAGTCTTAGAGAGCACAGATACGCAGTATTTT.

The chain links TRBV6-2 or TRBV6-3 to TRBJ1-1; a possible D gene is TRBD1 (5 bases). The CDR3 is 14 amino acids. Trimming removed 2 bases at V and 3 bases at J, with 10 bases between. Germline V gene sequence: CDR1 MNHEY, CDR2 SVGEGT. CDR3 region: CASSYQGGYTEAFF. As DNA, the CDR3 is TGTGCCAGCAGTTACCAGGGTGGGTACACTGAAGCTTTCTTT.